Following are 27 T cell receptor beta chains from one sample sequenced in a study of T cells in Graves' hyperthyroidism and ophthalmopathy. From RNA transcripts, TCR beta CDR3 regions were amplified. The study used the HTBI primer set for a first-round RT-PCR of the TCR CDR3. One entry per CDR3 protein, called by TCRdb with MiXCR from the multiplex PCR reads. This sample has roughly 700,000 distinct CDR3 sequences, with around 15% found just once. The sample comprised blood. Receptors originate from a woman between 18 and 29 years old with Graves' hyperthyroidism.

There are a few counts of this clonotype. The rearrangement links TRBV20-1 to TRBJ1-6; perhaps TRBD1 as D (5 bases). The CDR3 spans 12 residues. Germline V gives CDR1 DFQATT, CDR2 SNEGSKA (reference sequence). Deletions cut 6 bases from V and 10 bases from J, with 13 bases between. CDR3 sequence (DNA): TGCAGTGCGTCTCCGCAGGGATCACCCCTCCACTTT. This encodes CSASPQGSPLHF.

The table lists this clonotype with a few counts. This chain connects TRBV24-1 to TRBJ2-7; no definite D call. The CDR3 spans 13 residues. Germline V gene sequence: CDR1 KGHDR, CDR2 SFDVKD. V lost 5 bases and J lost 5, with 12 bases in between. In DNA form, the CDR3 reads TGTGCCACCAGTGGAGTCAAGAGCCACGAGCAGTACTTC. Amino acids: CATSGVKSHEQYF.

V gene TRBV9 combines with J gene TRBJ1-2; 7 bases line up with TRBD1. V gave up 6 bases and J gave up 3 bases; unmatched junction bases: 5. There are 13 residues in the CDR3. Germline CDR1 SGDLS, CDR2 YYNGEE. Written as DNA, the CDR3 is TGTGCCAGCACCTCAGGGGGGTACTATGGCTACACCTTC. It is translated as CASTSGGYYGYTF.

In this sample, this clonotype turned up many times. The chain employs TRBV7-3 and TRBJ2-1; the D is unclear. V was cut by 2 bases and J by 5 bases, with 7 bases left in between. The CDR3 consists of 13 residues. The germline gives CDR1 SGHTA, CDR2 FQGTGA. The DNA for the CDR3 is TGTGCCAGCAGCTTATCGACCAACAATGAGCAGTTCTTC. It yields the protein CASSLSTNNEQFF.

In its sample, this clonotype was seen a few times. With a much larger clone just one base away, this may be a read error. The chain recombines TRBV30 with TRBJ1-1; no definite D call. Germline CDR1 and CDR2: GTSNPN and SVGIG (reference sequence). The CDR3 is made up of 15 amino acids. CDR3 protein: CAWSLWASRNTEVFF. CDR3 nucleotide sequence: TGTGCCTGGAGCCTTTGGGCCAGTCGGAACACTGAAGTTTTCTTT.

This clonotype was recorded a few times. DNA of the CDR3: TGTGCCAGCAGTTCCAGACTAGCGGGAGCTGGAAATGAGCAGTTCTTC. Translating it yields CASSSRLAGAGNEQFF. V usage is TRBV28 and J usage is TRBJ2-1, with TRBD2 matching over 12 bases. V lost 4 bases and J lost 7; bases outside the gene matches: 8. CDR1 is MDHEN and CDR2 is SYDVKM in the germline V gene. CDR3 length: 16 residues.

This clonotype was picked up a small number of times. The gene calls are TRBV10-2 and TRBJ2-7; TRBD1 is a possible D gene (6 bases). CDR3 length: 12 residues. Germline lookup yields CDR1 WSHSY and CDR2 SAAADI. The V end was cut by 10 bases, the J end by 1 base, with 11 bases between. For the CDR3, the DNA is TGCGCCACCGGGACACCGTCCTACGAGCAGTACTTC. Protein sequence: CATGTPSYEQYF.

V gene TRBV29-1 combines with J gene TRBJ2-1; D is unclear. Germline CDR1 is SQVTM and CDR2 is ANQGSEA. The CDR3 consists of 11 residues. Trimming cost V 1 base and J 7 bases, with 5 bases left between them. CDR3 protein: CSVEVRNEQFF. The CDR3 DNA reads TGCAGCGTTGAAGTACGGAATGAGCAGTTCTTC.

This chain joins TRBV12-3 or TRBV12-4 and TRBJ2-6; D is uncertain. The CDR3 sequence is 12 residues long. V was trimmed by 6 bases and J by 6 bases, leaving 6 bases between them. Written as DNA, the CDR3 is TGTGCCAGCAGCTCCGCGGCCAACGTCCTGACTTTC. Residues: CASSSAANVLTF.

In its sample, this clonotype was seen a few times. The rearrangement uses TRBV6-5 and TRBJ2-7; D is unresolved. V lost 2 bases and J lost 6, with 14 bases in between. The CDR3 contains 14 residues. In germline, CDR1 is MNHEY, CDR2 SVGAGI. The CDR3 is CASSYLTTASEQYF. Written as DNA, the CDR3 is TGTGCCAGCAGTTACCTGACGACGGCGTCCGAGCAGTACTTC.

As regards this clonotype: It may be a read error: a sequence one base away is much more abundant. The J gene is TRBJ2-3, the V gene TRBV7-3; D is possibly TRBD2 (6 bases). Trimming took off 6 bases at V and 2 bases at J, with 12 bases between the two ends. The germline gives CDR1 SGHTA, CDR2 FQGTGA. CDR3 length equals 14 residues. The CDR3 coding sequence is TGTGCCAGCAGTAACCGGGACTCCACAGATACGCAGTATTTT. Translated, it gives CASSNRDSTDTQYF.

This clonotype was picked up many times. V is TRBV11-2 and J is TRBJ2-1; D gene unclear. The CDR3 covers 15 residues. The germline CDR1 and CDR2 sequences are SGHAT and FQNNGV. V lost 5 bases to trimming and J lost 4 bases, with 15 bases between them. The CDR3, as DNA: TGTGCCAGCAGCGGCAATTTCGGCAGATACAATGAGCAGTTCTTC. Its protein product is CASSGNFGRYNEQFF.

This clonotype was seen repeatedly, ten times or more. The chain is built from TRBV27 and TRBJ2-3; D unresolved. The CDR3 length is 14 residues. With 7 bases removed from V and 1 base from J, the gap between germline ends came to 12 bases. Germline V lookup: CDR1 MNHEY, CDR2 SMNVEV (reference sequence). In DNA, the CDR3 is TGTGCCAGCAAATTGGCGGATCGCACAGATACGCAGTATTTT. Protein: CASKLADRTDTQYF.

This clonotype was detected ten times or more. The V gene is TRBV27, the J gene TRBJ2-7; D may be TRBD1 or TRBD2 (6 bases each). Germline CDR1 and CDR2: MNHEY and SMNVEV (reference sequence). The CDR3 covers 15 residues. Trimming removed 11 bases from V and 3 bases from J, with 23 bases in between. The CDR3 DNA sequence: TGTGCCGTCCGATCGTCCCAGGGGAGGAACTACGAGCAGTACTTC. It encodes CAVRSSQGRNYEQYF.

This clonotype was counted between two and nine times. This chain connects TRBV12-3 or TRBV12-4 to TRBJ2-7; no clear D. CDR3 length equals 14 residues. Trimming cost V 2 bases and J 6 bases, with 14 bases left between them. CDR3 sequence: CASSLHLSGSEQYF. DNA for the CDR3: TGTGCCAGCAGTTTACACCTGTCCGGTTCCGAGCAGTACTTC.

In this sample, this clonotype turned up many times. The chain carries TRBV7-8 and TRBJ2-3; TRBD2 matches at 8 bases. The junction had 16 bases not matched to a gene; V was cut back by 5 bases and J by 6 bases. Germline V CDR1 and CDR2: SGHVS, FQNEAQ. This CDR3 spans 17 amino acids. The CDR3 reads CASSDRLTSGVGDTQYF. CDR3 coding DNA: TGTGCCAGCAGCGACCGCTTAACTAGCGGAGTTGGGGATACGCAGTATTTT.

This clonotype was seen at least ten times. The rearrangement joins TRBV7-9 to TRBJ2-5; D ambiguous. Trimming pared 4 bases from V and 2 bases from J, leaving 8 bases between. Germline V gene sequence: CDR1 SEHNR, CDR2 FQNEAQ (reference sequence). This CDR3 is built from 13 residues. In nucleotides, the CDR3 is TGTGCCAGCAGCTCCCCGTCACAAGAGACCCAGTACTTC. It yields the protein CASSSPSQETQYF.

CDR3 loop: CASSGQTGDSYNEQFF. Here the CDR3 DNA reads TGTGCCAGCAGCGGTCAGACAGGGGACTCCTACAATGAGCAGTTCTTC. The chain recombines TRBV7-9 with TRBJ2-1, with 8 bases aligning to TRBD1. The CDR3 sequence is 16 residues long. Trimming at V came to 5 bases and at J to 0 bases, leaving 6 bases not matched to a gene. Germline CDR1 and CDR2: SEHNR and FQNEAQ (reference sequence).

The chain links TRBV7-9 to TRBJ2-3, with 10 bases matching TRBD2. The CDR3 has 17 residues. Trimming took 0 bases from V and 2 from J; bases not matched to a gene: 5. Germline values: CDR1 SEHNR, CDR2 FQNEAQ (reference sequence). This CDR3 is CASSLAPAGGITDTQYF. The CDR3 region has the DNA TGTGCCAGCAGCTTAGCGCCAGCGGGAGGGATCACAGATACGCAGTATTTT. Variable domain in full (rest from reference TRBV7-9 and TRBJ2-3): DTGVSQNPRHKITKRGQNVTFRCDPISEHNRLYWYRQTLGQGPEFLTYFQNEAQLEKSRLLSDRFSAERPKGSFSTLEIQRTEQGDSAMYLCASSLAPAGGITDTQYFGPGTRLTVL.

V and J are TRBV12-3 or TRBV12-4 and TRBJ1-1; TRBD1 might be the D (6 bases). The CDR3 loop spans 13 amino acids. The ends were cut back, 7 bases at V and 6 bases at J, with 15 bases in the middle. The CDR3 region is CASTTGAVPEAFF. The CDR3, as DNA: TGTGCCAGCACCACGGGGGCCGTTCCTGAAGCTTTCTTT.

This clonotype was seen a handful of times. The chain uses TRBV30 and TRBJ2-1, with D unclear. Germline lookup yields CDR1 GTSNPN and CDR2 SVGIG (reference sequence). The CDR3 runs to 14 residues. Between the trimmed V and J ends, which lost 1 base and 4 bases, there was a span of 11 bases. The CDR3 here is CAWSGELGYNEQFF. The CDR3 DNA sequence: TGTGCCTGGAGTGGAGAACTGGGTTACAATGAGCAGTTCTTC.

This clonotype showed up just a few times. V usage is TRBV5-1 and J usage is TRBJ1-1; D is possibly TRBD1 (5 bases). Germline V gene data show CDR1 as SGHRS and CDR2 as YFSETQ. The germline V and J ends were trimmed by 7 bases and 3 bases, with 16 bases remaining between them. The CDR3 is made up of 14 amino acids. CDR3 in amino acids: CASLRDGGDTEAFF. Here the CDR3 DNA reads TGCGCCAGCCTCCGGGACGGGGGGGACACTGAAGCTTTCTTT.

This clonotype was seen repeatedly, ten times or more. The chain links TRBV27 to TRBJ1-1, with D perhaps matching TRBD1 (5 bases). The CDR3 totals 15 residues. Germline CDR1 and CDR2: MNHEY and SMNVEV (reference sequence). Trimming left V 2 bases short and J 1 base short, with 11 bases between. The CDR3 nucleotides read TGTGCCAGCAGTTTAACGGGGGGGTCGAACACTGAAGCTTTCTTT. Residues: CASSLTGGSNTEAFF.

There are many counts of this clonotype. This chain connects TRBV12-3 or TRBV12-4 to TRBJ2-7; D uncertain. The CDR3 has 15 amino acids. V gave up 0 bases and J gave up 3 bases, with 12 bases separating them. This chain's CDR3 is CASSLAGMGHYEQYF. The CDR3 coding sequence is TGTGCCAGCAGTTTAGCAGGGATGGGCCACTACGAGCAGTACTTC.

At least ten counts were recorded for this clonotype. In nucleotides, the CDR3 is TGTGCCACCAGTGATTTCGGCCGGAGGGAAGCTTTCTTT. Protein sequence: CATSDFGRREAFF. The chain is built from TRBV24-1 and TRBJ1-1; D uncertain. The V end was cut by 1 base, the J end by 8 bases, with 10 bases between. This CDR3 contains 13 residues. The V gene's germline CDR1 is KGHDR and CDR2 SFDVKD.

The CDR3 DNA follows: TGCGCCAGCACCCCCCGACACGCGAACACCGGGGAGCTGTTTTTT. It specifies CASTPRHANTGELFF. This sequence joins TRBV4-1 and TRBJ2-2; D is ambiguous. Trimming took 7 bases from V and 0 from J, leaving 12 bases between them. CDR1 and CDR2 from the germline V gene are MGHRA and YSYEKL. CDR3 length: 15 amino acids.

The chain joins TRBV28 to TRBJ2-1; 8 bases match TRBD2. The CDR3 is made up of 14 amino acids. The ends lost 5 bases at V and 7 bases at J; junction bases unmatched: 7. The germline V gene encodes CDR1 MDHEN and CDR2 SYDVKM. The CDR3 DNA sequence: TGTGCCAGCAGTGTACTAGCGGCCCGGAATGAGCAGTTCTTC. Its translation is CASSVLAARNEQFF. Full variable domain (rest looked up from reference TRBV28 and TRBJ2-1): DVKVTQSSRYLVKRTGEKVFLECVQDMDHENMFWYRQDPGLGLRLIYFSYDVKMKEKGDIPEGYSVSREKKERFSLILESASTNQTSMYLCASSVLAARNEQFFGPGTRLTVL.